This passage covers 31 T cell receptor beta chains from one sample sequenced in a study of vaccination and CD4 T cells after COVID-19. The antigens these receptors bind are not known. Indicated treatment: approximately nine-day PBMC culture with coronavirus spike peptide pools or control peptides (ViraFEST assay). Cultured CD4+ T-cell DNA underwent Oncomine TCR Beta short-read sequencing. One entry per CDR3 protein results from TCRdb running MiXCR on the PCR reads. The repertoire has around 21,000 distinct CDR3 sequences, just under 55% of them found once; the top ten carry approximately 15%. Sequencing was done on a sample of CD4+ T cells from blood, cultured in vitro. The receptors originated from a human donor who had recovered from COVID-19.

The chain links TRBV28 to TRBJ1-1, with D unresolved. The CDR3 has 12 amino acids. The germline V gene encodes CDR1 MDHEN and CDR2 SYDVKM. The V end was cut by 1 base, the J end by 4 bases, with 4 bases between. CDR3 sequence (DNA): TGTGCCAGCAGTTTATTGGGCACTGAAGCTTTCTTT. It specifies CASSLLGTEAFF.

There are a few counts of this clonotype. The V call is TRBV20-1, the J call TRBJ1-5; the D is unclear. Germline V gene lookup returns CDR1 DFQATT and CDR2 SNEGSKA (reference sequence). The CDR3 consists of 13 residues. Trimming pared 6 bases from V and 4 bases from J, leaving 13 bases between. DNA of the CDR3: TGCAGTGCCGTGCCCCACGGGAATCAGCCCCAGCATTTT. Protein product: CSAVPHGNQPQHF.

This rearrangement joins TRBV12-5 to TRBJ2-3; D perhaps matches TRBD1 (7 bases). Germline CDR1 is LGHNT and CDR2 is FRNRAP. V gave up 9 bases and J gave up 9 bases, with 25 bases separating them. The CDR3 loop spans 15 amino acids. This CDR3 reads CARPPYWGAGGTQYF. The CDR3 DNA is TGTGCTAGGCCCCCTTACTGGGGGGCAGGGGGGACGCAGTATTTT.

The rearrangement uses TRBV12-3 or TRBV12-4 and TRBJ1-2; 8 nucleotides match TRBD1. CDR3 size: 14 residues. The trim removed 11 bases at V and 3 bases at J, leaving 11 bases unmatched. Written as DNA, the CDR3 is TGTGCCTCCTCCCCGACAGGGGTCCACTATGGCTACACCTTC. The encoded protein is CASSPTGVHYGYTF.

The chain recombines TRBV20-1 with TRBJ2-2; the match to TRBD1 covers 7 bases. The junction had 7 bases not matched to a gene; V was cut back by 6 bases and J by 6 bases. The CDR3 contains 13 residues. CDR1 and CDR2 from the germline V gene are DFQATT and SNEGSKA (reference sequence). The CDR3 is CSARDREAGELFF. The CDR3 region has the DNA TGCAGTGCACGGGACAGAGAGGCCGGGGAGCTGTTTTTT.

This clonotype was seen only a few times. The chain has TRBV6-1 and TRBJ1-6; TRBD1 is a possible D gene (5 bases). The CDR3 has 18 residues. The V end was cut by 2 bases, the J end by 0 bases, with 14 bases between. The germline V gene has CDR1 MNHNS and CDR2 SASEGT. The CDR3 loop reads CASSEHPGGSSYNSPLHF. The DNA for the CDR3 is TGTGCCAGCAGTGAACACCCGGGGGGAAGCTCCTATAATTCACCCCTCCACTTT.

This clonotype was seen a handful of times. This chain joins TRBV28 and TRBJ1-1; D uncertain. The CDR3 contains 11 residues. The germline V and J ends were trimmed by 5 bases and 4 bases, with 5 bases remaining between them. The V gene's germline CDR1 is MDHEN and CDR2 SYDVKM. The CDR3 DNA sequence: TGTGCCAGCAGTAGGATCACTGAAGCTTTCTTT. It codes for CASSRITEAFF.

This chain connects TRBV5-3 to TRBJ1-2, with 7 bases matching TRBD1. TRBV5-3 is treated as an ORF (open reading frame) with a function not yet certain. The V segment lost 7 bases and the J segment 7 bases; nucleotides outside the gene matches: 19. The CDR3 totals 16 residues. The CDR3: CARCRATGVRVGGYTF. The CDR3 coding sequence is TGTGCCAGATGTCGAGCCACAGGGGTTCGAGTCGGTGGCTACACCTTC.

The sample holds a few counts of this clonotype. This rearrangement joins TRBV6-1 to TRBJ2-7; 7 bases are shared with TRBD1. Germline trimming cut 6 bases from V and 3 bases from J; bases unmatched to any gene: 17. CDR1 and CDR2 from the germline V gene are MNHNS and SASEGT. The CDR3 runs to 17 residues. The DNA for the CDR3 is TGTGCCAGCAGCAAGGACAGGCGTAGTCTAAAAGGCTACGAGCAGTACTTC. Its translation is CASSKDRRSLKGYEQYF.

This clonotype was recorded only once. The rearrangement uses TRBV5-1 and TRBJ2-1, with TRBD2 identical over 9 bases. The CDR3 length is 16 residues. Germline lookup yields CDR1 SGHRS and CDR2 YFSETQ. Trimming removed 2 bases from V and 4 bases from J; junction bases left unmatched: 7. CDR3: CASSFVAGVAYNEQFF. The CDR3, as DNA: TGCGCCAGCAGCTTCGTAGCGGGAGTGGCGTACAATGAGCAGTTCTTC.

The chain joins TRBV7-2 to TRBJ2-1; D is ambiguous. V was cut by 5 bases and J by 0 bases, with 11 bases left in between. The CDR3 spans 15 residues. CDR1 and CDR2 from the germline V gene are SGHTA and FQGNSA. This chain's CDR3 is CASSPPPGSYNEQFF. The CDR3 region has the DNA TGTGCCAGCAGCCCTCCCCCGGGCTCCTACAATGAGCAGTTCTTC.

V is TRBV20-1 and J is TRBJ1-4; D ambiguous. Germline V CDR1 and CDR2: DFQATT, SNEGSKA (reference sequence). There are 12 residues in the CDR3. V was pared by 5 bases and J by 4 bases, with 8 bases between. CDR3 sequence: CSAPTNNEKLFF. The CDR3 DNA reads TGCAGTGCTCCCACTAATAATGAAAAACTGTTTTTT.

The V call is TRBV24-1, the J call TRBJ2-2; possible D gene TRBD2, 6 bases. Germline V gene sequence: CDR1 KGHDR, CDR2 SFDVKD. The CDR3 has 14 amino acids. Between the trimmed V and J ends, which lost 4 bases and 13 bases, there was a span of 18 bases. The CDR3 DNA is TGTGCCACCAGTGAAACGAATCGAGCGGGCGGGCTGTTTTTT. It encodes CATSETNRAGGLFF.

CDR3 coding DNA: TGTGCCAGCAGTCAGGGACAGTCTCCAAGCAATGAGCAGTTCTTC. Amino acid sequence: CASSQGQSPSNEQFF. This sequence joins TRBV6-1 and TRBJ2-1, with 7 bases lining up with TRBD1. Germline V gene sequence: CDR1 MNHNS, CDR2 SASEGT. J gave up 6 bases and V 5 bases, and 10 bases lay outside the gene matches. This CDR3 contains 15 residues.

The V call is TRBV19, the J call TRBJ1-2, with D tentatively TRBD1 (6 bases). This CDR3 region has 17 residues. Germline values: CDR1 LNHDA, CDR2 SQIVND (reference sequence). With 0 bases removed from V and 8 bases from J, the gap between germline ends came to 22 bases. CDR3 sequence (DNA): TGTGCCAGTAGTATAGATTACGGGGCATCGGACAGCAAGGGCTACACCTTC. It translates to CASSIDYGASDSKGYTF.

This clonotype showed up just once. CDR3 residues: CASIRNYEQYF. The CDR3 DNA reads TGTGCCAGCATAAGAAACTACGAGCAGTACTTC. The chain recombines TRBV27 with TRBJ2-7; no clear D gene. This CDR3 has 11 amino acids. Germline values: CDR1 MNHEY, CDR2 SMNVEV (reference sequence). With 7 bases removed from V and 3 bases from J, the gap between germline ends came to 7 bases.

The rearrangement links TRBV20-1 to TRBJ1-6; D is uncertain. The germline gives CDR1 DFQATT, CDR2 SNEGSKA (reference sequence). This CDR3 region has 15 residues. Trimming took 0 bases from V and 8 from J, leaving 14 bases between them. The CDR3 DNA follows: TGCAGTGCTAGAGATCGTCGGGCTGGGCATTCACCCCTCCACTTT. Translated, it gives CSARDRRAGHSPLHF.

The chain has TRBV10-3 and TRBJ1-3; D unresolved. Per germline, CDR1 ENHRY and CDR2 SYGVKD. This CDR3 comprises 16 residues. V lost 2 bases and J lost 0, with 11 bases in between. CDR3 region: CAISEEEAPSGNTIYF. The CDR3 DNA sequence: TGTGCCATCAGTGAGGAGGAGGCCCCCTCTGGAAACACCATATATTTT.

This clonotype was seen a handful of times. V and J are TRBV6-5 and TRBJ2-7; D unclear. Deletions cut 0 bases from V and 6 bases from J, with 12 bases between. Germline loops: CDR1 MNHEY, CDR2 SVGAGI. The CDR3 is made up of 14 amino acids. The CDR3 region has the DNA TGTGCCAGCAGTTACTCTCCGCTAGGCTCCGAGCAGTACTTC. Translated: CASSYSPLGSEQYF.

V gene TRBV5-1 combines with J gene TRBJ2-1; D might be TRBD2 (6 bases). With 1 base removed from V and 8 bases from J, the gap between germline ends came to 22 bases. Per germline, CDR1 SGHRS and CDR2 YFSETQ. The CDR3 loop spans 17 amino acids. In DNA, the CDR3 is TGCGCCAGCAGCTTGAGAAGTCTAGCGAGGAAGATCGATGAGCAGTTCTTC. It is translated as CASSLRSLARKIDEQFF.

This chain connects TRBV6-1 to TRBJ1-5, with a tentative D call TRBD1 (5 bases). The CDR3 loop spans 13 amino acids. The V gene lost 6 bases and the J gene lost 11 bases, with 17 bases spanning the gap. Germline V lookup: CDR1 MNHNS, CDR2 SASEGT. CDR3 loop: CASRRTGGSAQHF. The DNA of the CDR3 is TGTGCCAGCAGGCGGACCGGGGGTTCGGCCCAGCATTTT.

The chain links TRBV27 to TRBJ2-7; 9 nucleotides line up with TRBD2. J gave up 7 bases and V 3 bases, and 16 bases lay outside the gene matches. The germline V gene has CDR1 MNHEY and CDR2 SMNVEV (reference sequence). The CDR3 consists of 17 residues. CDR3 DNA sequence: TGTGCCAGCAGTTTTTCCAGAGTAGCGGGGGCCCTGAGGGAGCAGTACTTC. Translated, it gives CASSFSRVAGALREQYF.

The genes are TRBV20-1 and TRBJ2-5, with a possible D match to TRBD2 (6 bases). V was shortened by 0 bases and J by 6 bases, with 17 bases between the two germline ends. Germline-derived CDR1 and CDR2 are DFQATT and SNEGSKA (reference sequence). The CDR3 runs to 15 residues. The CDR3: CSARDQFAGRKTQYF. CDR3 coding DNA: TGCAGTGCTAGAGATCAGTTCGCGGGGAGGAAGACCCAGTACTTC.

This chain's CDR3 is CASSPRTSGANEQFF. The CDR3, as DNA: TGTGCCAGCAGCCCCCGGACTAGCGGAGCCAATGAGCAGTTCTTC. J is TRBJ2-1 and V is TRBV7-9; TRBD2 matches 10 bases. J was trimmed by 6 bases and V by 5 bases; bases with no gene match: 7. CDR1 SEHNR and CDR2 FQNEAQ come from the germline V gene (reference sequence). The CDR3 covers 15 residues.

This clonotype was seen a handful of times. The V gene is TRBV7-2, the J gene TRBJ2-5, with D perhaps being TRBD1 or TRBD2 (5 bases each). Germline CDR1 and CDR2: SGHTA and FQGNSA. The CDR3 has 13 residues. The V and J ends lost 3 bases and 6 bases respectively, with 11 bases between them. The CDR3 region is CASSFRDAQTQYF. CDR3 coding DNA: TGTGCCAGCAGCTTCAGGGACGCTCAGACCCAGTACTTC.

The chain uses TRBV2 and TRBJ2-7; 9 bases align to TRBD1. The CDR3 spans 15 residues. CDR1 and CDR2 (germline): SNHLY, FYNNEI. Germline trimming cut 6 bases from V and 4 bases from J; bases unmatched to any gene: 10. Here the CDR3 reads CASRATGQGRYEQYF. CDR3 bases: TGTGCCAGCAGAGCGACGGGACAGGGAAGGTACGAGCAGTACTTC.

This clonotype was seen only a few times. The chain uses TRBV11-2 and TRBJ2-2, with D possibly being TRBD2 (6 bases). The germline V and J ends were trimmed by 3 bases and 4 bases, with 12 bases remaining between them. The germline V gene encodes CDR1 SGHAT and CDR2 FQNNGV. This CDR3 region has 15 residues. In DNA form, the CDR3 reads TGTGCCAGCAGCTTTGGGGCTAGCGCCACCGGGGAGCTGTTTTTT. This translates into CASSFGASATGELFF.

The genes are TRBV7-9 and TRBJ2-3; 8 bases fit TRBD2. The CDR3 totals 20 residues. Unmatched junction bases numbered 23, after V lost 5 bases and J lost 4 bases. Per the germline V gene, CDR1 is SEHNR and CDR2 is FQNEAQ (reference sequence). CDR3: CASSETGSRSKAGDPDTQYF. CDR3 DNA sequence: TGTGCCAGCAGCGAGACCGGGTCGCGGAGCAAAGCGGGAGATCCAGATACGCAGTATTTT.

The CDR3 reads CSASYPGAKLFF. The DNA for the CDR3 is TGCAGTGCTAGTTATCCCGGGGCGAAACTGTTTTTT. The chain joins TRBV20-1 to TRBJ1-4; tentatively, D is TRBD1 (5 bases). The V gene's germline CDR1 is DFQATT and CDR2 SNEGSKA (reference sequence). The CDR3 runs 12 residues. Trimming removed 3 bases at V and 11 bases at J, with 13 bases between.

The chain recombines TRBV7-2 with TRBJ1-1; tentatively, D is TRBD1 (6 bases). The germline gives CDR1 SGHTA, CDR2 FQGNSA. The CDR3 length is 17 residues. V was pared by 5 bases and J by 0 bases, with 19 bases between. The CDR3 region has the DNA TGTGCCAGCAGCACCCTCGACAGGTTGGTTTTGAACACTGAAGCTTTCTTT. It codes for CASSTLDRLVLNTEAFF.

J is TRBJ2-5 and V is TRBV2; 7 nucleotides agree with TRBD1. From germline, CDR1 is SNHLY and CDR2 FYNNEI. V trimming: 8 bases; J trimming: 0 bases; junction bases outside the gene matches: 3. CDR3 length: 13 amino acids. The DNA of the CDR3 is TGTGCCAGCGGGGGACAGCACCAAGAGACCCAGTACTTC. Its protein product is CASGGQHQETQYF.